This T cell receptor (beta chain) was recorded in a study of blood T cell repertoires in COVID-19. Study overall: The origin of the acute and convalescent COVID-19 samples was the United States, Italy and Spain. PBMCs, B-cell-depleted T cells, or T cells were the source of the cDNA or gDNA that made up the material.

The length of the CDR3 is 14 residues. Germline CDR1 is LNHNV and CDR2 is YYDKDF (reference sequence). The V and J ends lost 1 base and 4 bases, in that order; junction bases with no gene match: 2. Assay: immunoSEQ multiplex PCR; the TCRdb copy retains only in-frame clones and omits some. The table records more than 15,000 clones, 70% to 90% of them present only once. The receptor was isolated from a man aged 35 to 55 with active COVID-19. The chain recombines TRBV15 with TRBJ2-3, with 7 bases that match TRBD1. Sequenced material: peripheral blood. In DNA, the CDR3 is TGTGCCACCAGCAGAGGGACAGGTCCAGATACGCAGTATTTT. Translation gives CATSRGTGPDTQYF.